The clone carrying this T cell receptor (beta chain) was observed once. Source study methods: The assay estimated nucleated cells by amplifying reference gene primers. Measured with immunoSEQ multiplex PCR; TCRdb has only the in-frame clones, and not every one. D and trimming come from the DNA, and the V and J calls and clone size come from that table. The sample carries 95,000 to 150,000 clones, 70% to 90% recorded once. The CDR3 has 15 amino acids. The junction had 8 bases not matched to a gene; V was cut back by 4 bases and J by 4 bases. Looked up from germline, CDR1 is SGHDT and CDR2 is YYEEEE. The data belong to a study of blood T cell repertoires in COVID-19. The overall study: Specimens from acute and convalescent COVID-19 originated in the United States, Italy and Spain. From T cells, B-cell-depleted T cells, or PBMCs came the material, which was cDNA or gDNA.

The material sequenced was peripheral blood. This receptor was taken from a man aged 45-65 years with acute or convalescent COVID-19. The V and J genes are TRBV5-6 and TRBJ2-5; 9 nucleotides align to TRBD1. Written as DNA, the CDR3 is TGTGCCAGCAGCCGAAAAGGGACAGGGATAGAGACCCAGTACTTC. This sequence encodes CASSRKGTGIETQYF.